This paragraph reports one T cell receptor beta chain. What it recognizes is unknown. The sample comes from a study of shared clonotypes between healthy human individuals. Study-level background: Every donor yielded three CD4 naive, three CD4 memory, two CD8 naive and one CD8 memory plate.

The ends were cut back, 4 bases at V and 4 bases at J, with 17 bases in the middle. Germline V gene lookup returns CDR1 SGHNT and CDR2 YYREEE (reference sequence). The CDR3 length is 15 residues. Study-level results: When compared with the clonotypes that were shared by all four sorted-subset donors, the non-shared clonotypes turned out to have lower generation probabilities.

Source study methods: For the immunoSEQ data, sequences were junction-only without quality scores, so filtering differed. The assay was immunoSEQ multiplex PCR, and TCRdb's table has in-frame clones only and misses some. Clone size and the V and J calls come from that table; the DNA yielded D and trimming. Altogether under 1,100,000 clones are present, approximately 76% being singletons, with the ten largest covering 1.4% to 1.5%. Nashville, Tennessee was home to all donors, who were Caucasian adults. The chain carries TRBV5-4 and TRBJ2-5; TRBD1 or TRBD2 may be the D gene (5 bases each). This TCR was sampled from a young man in good health. Sequenced input: memory CD4+ T cells sorted from blood. Documented subset: CD45RA-negative fraction. CDR3 sequence (DNA): TGTGCCAGCAGCCCCGGGACCCAGGCGGTAGAGACCCAGTACTTC. It translates to CASSPGTQAVETQYF.